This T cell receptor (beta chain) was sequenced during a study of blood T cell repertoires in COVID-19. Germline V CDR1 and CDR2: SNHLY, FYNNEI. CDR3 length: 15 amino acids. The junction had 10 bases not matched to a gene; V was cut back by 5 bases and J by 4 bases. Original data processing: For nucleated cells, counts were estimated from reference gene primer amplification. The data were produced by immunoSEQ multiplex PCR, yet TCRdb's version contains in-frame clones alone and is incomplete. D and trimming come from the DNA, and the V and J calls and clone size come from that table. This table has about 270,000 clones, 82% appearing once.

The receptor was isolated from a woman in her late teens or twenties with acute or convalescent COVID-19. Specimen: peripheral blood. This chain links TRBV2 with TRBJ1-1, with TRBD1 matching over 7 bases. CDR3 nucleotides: TGTGCCAGCAGTCGGGACAGCCTTTCGGGCACTGAAGCTTTCTTT. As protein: CASSRDSLSGTEAFF.